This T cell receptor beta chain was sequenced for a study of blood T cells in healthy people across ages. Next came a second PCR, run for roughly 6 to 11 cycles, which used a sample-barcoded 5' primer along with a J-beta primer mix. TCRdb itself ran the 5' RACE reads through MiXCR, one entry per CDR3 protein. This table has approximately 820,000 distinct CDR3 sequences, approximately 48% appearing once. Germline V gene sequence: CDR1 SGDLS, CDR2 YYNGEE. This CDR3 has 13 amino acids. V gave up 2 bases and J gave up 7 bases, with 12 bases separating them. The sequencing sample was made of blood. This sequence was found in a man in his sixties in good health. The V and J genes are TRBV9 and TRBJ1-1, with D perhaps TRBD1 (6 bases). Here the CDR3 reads CASSVAGDGEAFF. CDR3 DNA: TGTGCCAGCAGCGTGGCAGGGGACGGTGAAGCTTTCTTT.